The subject of this entry is one T cell receptor (beta chain). Researchers sorted participants into cohorts using their self-reported clinical history. The sample originates from a study of blood T cell repertoires in COVID-19. Study information: Samples representing acute and convalescent COVID-19 were sourced from the United States, Italy and Spain. Sources were T cells, B-cell-depleted T cells, or PBMCs; the material itself was cDNA or gDNA.

Generated by immunoSEQ multiplex PCR, the TCRdb table keeps only in-frame clones and is missing some. The data contain around 150,000 clones, approximately 79% of them singletons. CDR1 ENHRY and CDR2 SYGVKD come from the germline V gene. Trimming at V came to 0 bases and at J to 4 bases, leaving 9 bases not matched to a gene. This CDR3 spans 16 amino acids. This sequence originates from a woman aged 45 to 65 who had recovered from COVID-19. This chain links TRBV10-3 with TRBJ2-7; the match to TRBD2 covers 7 bases. Sequences were obtained from PBMCs or T cells enriched from blood (not recorded which). DNA of the CDR3: TGTGCCATCAGTGAGTCGAAAGCAGGGAGGGGTTACGAGCAGTACTTC. Protein: CAISESKAGRGYEQYF.